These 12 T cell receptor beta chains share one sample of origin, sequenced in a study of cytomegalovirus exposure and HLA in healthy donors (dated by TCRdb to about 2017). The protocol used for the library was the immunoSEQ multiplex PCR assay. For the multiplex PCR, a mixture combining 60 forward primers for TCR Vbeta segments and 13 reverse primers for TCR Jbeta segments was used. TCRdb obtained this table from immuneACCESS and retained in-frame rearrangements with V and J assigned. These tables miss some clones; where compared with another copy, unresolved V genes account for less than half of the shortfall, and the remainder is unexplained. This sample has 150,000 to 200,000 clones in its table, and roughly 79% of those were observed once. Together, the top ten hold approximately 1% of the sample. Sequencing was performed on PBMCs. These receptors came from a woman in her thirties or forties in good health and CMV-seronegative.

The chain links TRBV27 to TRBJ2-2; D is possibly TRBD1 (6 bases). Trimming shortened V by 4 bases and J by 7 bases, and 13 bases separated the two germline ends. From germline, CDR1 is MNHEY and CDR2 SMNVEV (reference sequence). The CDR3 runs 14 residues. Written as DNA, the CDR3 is TGTGCCAGCAGTTCGGCAGGGGCTGACGGGGAGCTGTTTTTT. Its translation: CASSSAGADGELFF.

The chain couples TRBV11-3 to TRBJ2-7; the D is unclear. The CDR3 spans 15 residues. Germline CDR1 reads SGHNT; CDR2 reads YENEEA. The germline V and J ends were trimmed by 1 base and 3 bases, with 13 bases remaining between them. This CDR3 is CASSLGAEPHYEQYF. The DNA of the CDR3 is TGTGCCAGCAGCTTAGGGGCCGAGCCCCACTACGAGCAGTACTTC.

CDR3 DNA: TGTGCCAGCAGCTTATTTGCTAGCGGGAGAGTTGATGAGCAGTTCTTC. Its translation: CASSLFASGRVDEQFF. This chain links TRBV7-2 with TRBJ2-1; 10 bases are shared with TRBD2. The germline gives CDR1 SGHTA, CDR2 FQGNSA. The CDR3 runs 16 residues. V was pared by 2 bases and J by 8 bases, with 9 bases of the junction left unmatched.

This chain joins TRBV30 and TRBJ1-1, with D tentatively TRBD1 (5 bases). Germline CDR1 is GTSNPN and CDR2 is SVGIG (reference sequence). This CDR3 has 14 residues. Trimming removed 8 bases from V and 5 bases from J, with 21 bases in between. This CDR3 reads CAQRGWGSGTEAFF. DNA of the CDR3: TGTGCCCAACGGGGGTGGGGAAGTGGAACTGAAGCTTTCTTT.

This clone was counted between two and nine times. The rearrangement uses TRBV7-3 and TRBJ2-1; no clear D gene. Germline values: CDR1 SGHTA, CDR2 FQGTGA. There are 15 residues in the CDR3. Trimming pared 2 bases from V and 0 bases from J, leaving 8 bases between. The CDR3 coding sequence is TGTGCCAGCAGCTTATCCGGGTACTCCTACAATGAGCAGTTCTTC. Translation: CASSLSGYSYNEQFF.

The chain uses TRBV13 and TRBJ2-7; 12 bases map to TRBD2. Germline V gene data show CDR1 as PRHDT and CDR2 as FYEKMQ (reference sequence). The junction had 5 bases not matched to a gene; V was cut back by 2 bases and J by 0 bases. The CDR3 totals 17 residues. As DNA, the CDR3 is TGTGCCAGCAGCTTAACTAGCGGGAGGCCCTTCTCCTACGAGCAGTACTTC. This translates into CASSLTSGRPFSYEQYF.

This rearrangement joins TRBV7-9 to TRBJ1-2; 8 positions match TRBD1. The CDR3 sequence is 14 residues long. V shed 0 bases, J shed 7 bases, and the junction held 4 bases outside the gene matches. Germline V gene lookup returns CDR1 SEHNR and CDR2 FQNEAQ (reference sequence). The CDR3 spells CASSLAWGTGGYTF. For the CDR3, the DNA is TGTGCCAGCAGCTTAGCGTGGGGGACAGGTGGCTACACCTTC.

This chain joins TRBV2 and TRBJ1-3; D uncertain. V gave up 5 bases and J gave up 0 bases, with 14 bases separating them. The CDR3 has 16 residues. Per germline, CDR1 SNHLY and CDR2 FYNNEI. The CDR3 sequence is CASSPGWAVSGNTIYF. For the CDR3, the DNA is TGTGCCAGCAGTCCTGGGTGGGCAGTCTCTGGAAACACCATATATTTT.

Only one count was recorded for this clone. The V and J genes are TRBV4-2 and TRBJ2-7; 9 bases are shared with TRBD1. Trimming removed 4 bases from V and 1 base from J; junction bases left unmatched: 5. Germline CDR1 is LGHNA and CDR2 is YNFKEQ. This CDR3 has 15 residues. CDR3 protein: CASSLAGTGSYEQYF. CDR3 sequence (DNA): TGTGCCAGCAGCCTAGCCGGGACAGGGTCCTACGAGCAGTACTTC.

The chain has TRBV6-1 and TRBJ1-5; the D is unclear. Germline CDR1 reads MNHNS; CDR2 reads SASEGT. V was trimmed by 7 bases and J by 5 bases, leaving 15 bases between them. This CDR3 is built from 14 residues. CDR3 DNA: TGTGCCAGCACCCCGGCCCCTGGGCATCAGCCCCAGCATTTT. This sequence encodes CASTPAPGHQPQHF.

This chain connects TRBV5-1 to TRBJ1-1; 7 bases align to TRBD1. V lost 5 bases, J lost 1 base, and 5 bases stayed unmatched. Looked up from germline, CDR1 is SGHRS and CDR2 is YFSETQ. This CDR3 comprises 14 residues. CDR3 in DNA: TGCGCCAGCAGGAGCCAGGGGGGGAACACTGAAGCTTTCTTT. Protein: CASRSQGGNTEAFF. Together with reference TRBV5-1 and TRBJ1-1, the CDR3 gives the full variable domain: KAGVTQTPRYLIKTRGQQVTLSCSPISGHRSVSWYQQTPGQGLQFLFEYFSETQRNKGNFPGRFSGRQFSNSRSEMNVSTLELGDSALYLCASRSQGGNTEAFFGQGTRLTVV.

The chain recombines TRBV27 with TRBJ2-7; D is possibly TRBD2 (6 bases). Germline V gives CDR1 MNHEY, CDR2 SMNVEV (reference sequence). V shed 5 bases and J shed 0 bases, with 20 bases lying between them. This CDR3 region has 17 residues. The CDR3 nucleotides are TGTGCCAGCAGTCCGGGACTTTTATGGGAAAGCTCCTACGAGCAGTACTTC. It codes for CASSPGLLWESSYEQYF.